This entry lists 11 T cell receptor beta chains sequenced from one sample in a study of blood T cell repertoires in COVID-19. Profiled with immunoSEQ multiplex PCR; TCRdb holds only in-frame clones, not every one. The data show some 120,000 clones, 92% seen once. Input material: peripheral blood. These receptor sequences come from a man between 45 and 60 years old with COVID-19, enrolled during active disease.

V gene TRBV3-1 (or the pseudogene TRBV3-2) combines with J gene TRBJ1-6; TRBD1 matches 7 bases. This CDR3 has 14 amino acids. Germline V gives CDR1 LGHDT, CDR2 YNNKEL (reference sequence). The J segment lost 8 bases and the V segment lost 4 bases, leaving 5 bases of the junction unmatched. The chain's CDR3 is CASSLRQGYSPLHF. DNA for the CDR3: TGTGCCAGCAGCCTCCGACAGGGTTATTCACCCCTCCACTTT.

V gene TRBV11-2 combines with J gene TRBJ2-7; D is unclear. The CDR3 is 13 residues long. The V gene lost 5 bases and the J gene lost 4 bases, with 12 bases spanning the gap. CDR1 and CDR2 from the germline V gene are SGHAT and FQNNGV. CDR3 loop: CASSPSLTYEQYF. CDR3 DNA sequence: TGTGCCAGCAGCCCCTCATTGACTTACGAGCAGTACTTC. Drawing the rest from reference TRBV11-2 and TRBJ2-7, the complete variable domain is EAGVAQSPRYKIIEKRQSVAFWCNPISGHATLYWYQQILGQGPKLLIQFQNNGVVDDSQLPKDRFSAERLKGVDSTLKIQPAKLEDSAVYLCASSPSLTYEQYFGPGTRLTVT.

The chain has TRBV7-3 and TRBJ2-2, with D possibly matching TRBD1 (6 bases). Looked up from germline, CDR1 is SGHTA and CDR2 is FQGTGA. V was clipped by 5 bases and J by 1 base, with 8 bases between them. The CDR3 contains 14 residues. The CDR3 sequence is CASSQTGNTGELFF. The CDR3 bases are TGTGCCAGCAGCCAGACAGGGAACACCGGGGAGCTGTTTTTT. The variable domain in full, with the rest retrieved from reference TRBV7-3 and TRBJ2-2, is GAGVSQTPSNKVTEKGKYVELRCDPISGHTALYWYRQSLGQGPEFLIYFQGTGAADDSGLPNDRFFAVRPEGSVSTLKIQRTERGDSAVYLCASSQTGNTGELFFGEGSRLTVL.

The genes are TRBV25-1 and TRBJ2-1, with 13 bases lining up with TRBD2. V shed 3 bases, J shed 7 bases, and the junction held 3 bases outside the gene matches. The CDR3 has 15 residues. Germline CDR1 and CDR2: MGHDK and SYGVNS. This CDR3 is CASSDTSGRANEQFF. CDR3 coding DNA: TGTGCCAGCAGTGATACTAGCGGGAGGGCGAATGAGCAGTTCTTC.

The chain carries TRBV5-1 and TRBJ2-2; 9 bases fit TRBD1. V shed 4 bases and J 0 bases; nucleotides not matched to a gene: 4. The germline CDR1 and CDR2 sequences are SGHRS and YFSETQ. The CDR3 is 16 amino acids. The CDR3 sequence: CASSPRTGANTGELFF. In nucleotides, the CDR3 is TGCGCCAGCAGCCCCAGGACAGGGGCGAACACCGGGGAGCTGTTTTTT.

The chain carries TRBV30 and TRBJ1-2, with 11 bases that match TRBD1. CDR3 length: 15 residues. V lost 1 base, J lost 7 bases, and 8 bases stayed unmatched. In germline, CDR1 is GTSNPN, CDR2 SVGIG (reference sequence). CDR3 loop: CAWSALRTGGPGYTF. CDR3 nucleotide sequence: TGTGCCTGGAGTGCCCTTCGGACAGGGGGCCCTGGCTACACCTTC.

As DNA, the CDR3 is TGTGCCAGCAGTTGGGCAGGGGCATACGAGCAGTACTTC. This translates into CASSWAGAYEQYF. J is TRBJ2-7 and V is TRBV6-2 or TRBV6-3; possibly TRBD1 for D (6 bases). V was cut by 4 bases and J by 4 bases, with 11 bases left in between. The CDR3 consists of 13 residues. The germline gives CDR1 MNHEY, CDR2 SVGEGT.

This clone has a single count. The gene calls are TRBV19 and TRBJ2-1; D not certain. The CDR3 has 12 amino acids. Germline CDR1 is LNHDA and CDR2 is SQIVND (reference sequence). Trimming pared 3 bases from V and 6 bases from J, leaving 6 bases between. CDR3 coding DNA: TGTGCCAGTAGTATTTGGCCCAATGAGCAGTTCTTC. This gives the protein CASSIWPNEQFF. Full variable domain (remainder filled in from reference TRBV19 and TRBJ2-1): DGGITQSPKYLFRKEGQNVTLSCEQNLNHDAMYWYRQDPGQGLRLIYYSQIVNDFQKGDIAEGYSVSREKKESFPLTVTSAQKNPTAFYLCASSIWPNEQFFGPGTRLTVL.

The V and J genes are TRBV18 and TRBJ1-1; 8 bases are a match to TRBD1. This CDR3 comprises 16 residues. Unmatched junction bases numbered 9, after V lost 3 bases and J lost 3 bases. Germline values: CDR1 KGHSH, CDR2 LQKENI. CDR3 nucleotides: TGTGCCAGCTCACCGACCTCGGACAGGGCGGACACTGAAGCTTTCTTT. This encodes CASSPTSDRADTEAFF.

The J gene is TRBJ2-5, the V gene TRBV7-9; 10 nucleotides match TRBD2. Germline trimming cut 1 base from V and 2 bases from J; bases unmatched to any gene: 4. Germline V gives CDR1 SEHNR, CDR2 FQNEAQ (reference sequence). The CDR3 length is 16 residues. Written as DNA, the CDR3 is TGTGCCAGCAGCTTAGGTCTAGCGGGAGATCAAGAGACCCAGTACTTC. It translates to CASSLGLAGDQETQYF.

The chain employs TRBV21-1 and TRBJ1-4; the DNA was not compared with TRBD1, the D call given in the table. TRBV21-1 is an annotated pseudogene. The CDR3 is made up of 18 amino acids. As DNA, the CDR3 is TGTGCCAGCAGCCCCCGGGACAGGGGAAGTGCAACTAATGAAAAACTGTTTTTT. It is translated as CASSPRDRGSATNEKLFF.